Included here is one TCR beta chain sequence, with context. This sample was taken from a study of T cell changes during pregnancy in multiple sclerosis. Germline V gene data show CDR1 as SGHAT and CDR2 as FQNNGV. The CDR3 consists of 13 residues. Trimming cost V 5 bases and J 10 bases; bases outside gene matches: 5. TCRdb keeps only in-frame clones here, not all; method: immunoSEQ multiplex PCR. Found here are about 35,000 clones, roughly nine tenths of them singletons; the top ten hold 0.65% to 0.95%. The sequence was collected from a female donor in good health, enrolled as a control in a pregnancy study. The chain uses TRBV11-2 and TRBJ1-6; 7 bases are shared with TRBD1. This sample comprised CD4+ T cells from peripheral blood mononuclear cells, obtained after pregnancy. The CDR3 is CASSNRGLSPLHF. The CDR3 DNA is TGTGCCAGCAGCAACAGGGGACTCTCACCCCTCCACTTT.